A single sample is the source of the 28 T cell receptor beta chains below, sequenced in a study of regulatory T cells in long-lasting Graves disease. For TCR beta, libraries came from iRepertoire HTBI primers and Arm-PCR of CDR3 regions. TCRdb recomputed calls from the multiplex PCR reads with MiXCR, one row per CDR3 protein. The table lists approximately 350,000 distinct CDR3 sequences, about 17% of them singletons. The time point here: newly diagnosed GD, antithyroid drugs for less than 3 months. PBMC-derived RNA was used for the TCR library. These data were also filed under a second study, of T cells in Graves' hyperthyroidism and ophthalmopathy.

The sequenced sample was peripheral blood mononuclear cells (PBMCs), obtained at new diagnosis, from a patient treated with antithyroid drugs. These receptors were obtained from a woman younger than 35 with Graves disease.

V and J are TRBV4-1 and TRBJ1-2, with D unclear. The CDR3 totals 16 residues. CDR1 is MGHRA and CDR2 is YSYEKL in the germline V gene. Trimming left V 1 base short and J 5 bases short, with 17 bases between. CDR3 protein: CASSQAPTVGEYGYTF. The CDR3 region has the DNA TGCGCCAGCAGCCAAGCCCCAACGGTTGGGGAGTATGGCTACACCTTC.

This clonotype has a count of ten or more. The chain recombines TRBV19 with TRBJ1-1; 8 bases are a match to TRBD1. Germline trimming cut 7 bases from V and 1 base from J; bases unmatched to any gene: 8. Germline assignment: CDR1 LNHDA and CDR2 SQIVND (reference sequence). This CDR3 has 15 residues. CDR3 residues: CASIPIGQGNTEAFF. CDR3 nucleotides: TGTGCCAGTATCCCTATCGGACAGGGGAACACTGAAGCTTTCTTT.

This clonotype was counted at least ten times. The DNA for the CDR3 is TGCGCCAGCAGCCTTGGAGTGGGGAGTCGGCTTGAGGAGCAGTACTTC. It specifies CASSLGVGSRLEEQYF. This chain links TRBV5-1 with TRBJ2-7, with D perhaps TRBD2 (5 bases). Germline-derived CDR1 and CDR2 are SGHRS and YFSETQ. The CDR3 has 16 residues. V lost 4 bases and J lost 7, with 24 bases in between.

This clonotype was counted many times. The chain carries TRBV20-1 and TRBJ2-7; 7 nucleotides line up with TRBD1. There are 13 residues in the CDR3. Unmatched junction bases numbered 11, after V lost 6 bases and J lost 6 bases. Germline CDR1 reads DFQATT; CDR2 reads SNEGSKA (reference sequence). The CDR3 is CSARPTGSVEQYF. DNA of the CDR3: TGCAGTGCCAGACCGACAGGGTCGGTCGAGCAGTACTTC.

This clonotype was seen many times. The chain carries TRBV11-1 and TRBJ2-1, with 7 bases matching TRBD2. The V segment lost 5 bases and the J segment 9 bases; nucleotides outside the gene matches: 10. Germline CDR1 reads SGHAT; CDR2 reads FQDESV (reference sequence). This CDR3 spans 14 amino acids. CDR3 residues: CASSPVAGEAEQFF. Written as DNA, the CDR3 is TGTGCCAGCAGCCCAGTCGCGGGGGAGGCTGAGCAGTTCTTC.

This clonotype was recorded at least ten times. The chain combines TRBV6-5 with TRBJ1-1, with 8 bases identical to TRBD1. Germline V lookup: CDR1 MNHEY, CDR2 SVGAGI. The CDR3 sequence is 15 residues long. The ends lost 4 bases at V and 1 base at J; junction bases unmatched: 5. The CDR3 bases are TGTGCCAGCAGTTCCGGACAGGGCGAGAACACTGAAGCTTTCTTT. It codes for CASSSGQGENTEAFF.

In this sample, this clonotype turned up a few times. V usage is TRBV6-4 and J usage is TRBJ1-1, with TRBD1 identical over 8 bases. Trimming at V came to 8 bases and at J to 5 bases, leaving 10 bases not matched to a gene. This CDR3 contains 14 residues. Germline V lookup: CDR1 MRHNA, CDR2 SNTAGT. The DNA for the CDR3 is TGTGCCAGCGCCCCAGGGGGCAAGGAGACTGAAGCTTTCTTT. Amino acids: CASAPGGKETEAFF.

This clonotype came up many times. The chain's CDR3 is CSARVPGDRGGETQYF. The DNA of the CDR3 is TGCAGTGCTAGAGTCCCCGGCGACAGGGGAGGAGAGACCCAGTACTTC. This chain connects TRBV20-1 to TRBJ2-5; 8 bases match TRBD1. The V gene's germline CDR1 is DFQATT and CDR2 SNEGSKA (reference sequence). The V and J ends lost 1 base and 4 bases, in that order; junction bases with no gene match: 11. The length of the CDR3 is 16 residues.

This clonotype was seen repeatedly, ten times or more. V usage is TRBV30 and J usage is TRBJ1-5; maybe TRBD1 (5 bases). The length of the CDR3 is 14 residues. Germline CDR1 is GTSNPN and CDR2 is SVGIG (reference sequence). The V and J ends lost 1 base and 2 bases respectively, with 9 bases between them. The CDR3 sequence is CAWSAGEGNQPQHF. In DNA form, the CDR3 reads TGTGCCTGGAGTGCGGGGGAGGGCAATCAGCCCCAGCATTTT.

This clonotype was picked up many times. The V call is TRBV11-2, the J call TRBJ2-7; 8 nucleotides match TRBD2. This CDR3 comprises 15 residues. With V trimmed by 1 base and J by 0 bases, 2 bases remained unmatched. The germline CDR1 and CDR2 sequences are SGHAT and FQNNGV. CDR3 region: CASSLVRGGSYEQYF. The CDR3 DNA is TGTGCCAGCAGCTTAGTACGGGGGGGCTCCTACGAGCAGTACTTC.

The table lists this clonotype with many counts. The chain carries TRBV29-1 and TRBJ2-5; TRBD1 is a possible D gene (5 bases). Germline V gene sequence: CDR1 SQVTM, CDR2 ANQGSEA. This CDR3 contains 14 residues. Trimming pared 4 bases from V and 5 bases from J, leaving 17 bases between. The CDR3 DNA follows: TGCAGCGTTGTTGAGTTCAGGACATCGGAGACCCAGTACTTC. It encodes CSVVEFRTSETQYF.

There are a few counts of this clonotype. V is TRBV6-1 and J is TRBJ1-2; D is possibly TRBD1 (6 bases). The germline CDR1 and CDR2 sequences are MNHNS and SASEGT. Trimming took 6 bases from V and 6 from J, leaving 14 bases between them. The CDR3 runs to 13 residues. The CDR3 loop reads CASRQGSGHGYTF. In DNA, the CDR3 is TGTGCCAGCAGGCAGGGGTCAGGGCATGGCTACACCTTC.

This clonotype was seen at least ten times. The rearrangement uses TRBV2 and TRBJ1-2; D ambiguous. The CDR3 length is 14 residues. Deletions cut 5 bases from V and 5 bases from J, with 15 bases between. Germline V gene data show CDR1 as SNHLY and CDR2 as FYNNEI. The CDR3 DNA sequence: TGTGCCAGCAGTCGACGGTATCCCCTTTATGGCTACACCTTC. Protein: CASSRRYPLYGYTF.

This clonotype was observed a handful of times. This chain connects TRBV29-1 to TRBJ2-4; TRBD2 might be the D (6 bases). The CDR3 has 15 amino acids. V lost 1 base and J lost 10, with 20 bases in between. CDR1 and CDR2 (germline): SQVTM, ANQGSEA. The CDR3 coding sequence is TGCAGCGTTGAAGGGGGGGTGGGAGTTGTCAAAATTCAGTACTTC. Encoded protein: CSVEGGVGVVKIQYF.

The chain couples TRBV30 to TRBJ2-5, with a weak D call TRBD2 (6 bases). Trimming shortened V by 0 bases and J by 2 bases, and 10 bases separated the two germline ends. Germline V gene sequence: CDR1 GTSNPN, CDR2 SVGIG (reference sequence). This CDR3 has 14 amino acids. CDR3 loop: CAWSVKGRQETQYF. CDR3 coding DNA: TGTGCCTGGAGTGTTAAGGGGAGGCAAGAGACCCAGTACTTC.

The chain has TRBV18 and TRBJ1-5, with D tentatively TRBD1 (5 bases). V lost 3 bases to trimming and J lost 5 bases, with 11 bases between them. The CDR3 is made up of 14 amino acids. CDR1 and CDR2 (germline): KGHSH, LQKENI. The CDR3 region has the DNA TGTGCCAGCTCACCCGGGGCGGTGGATCAGCCCCAGCATTTT. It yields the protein CASSPGAVDQPQHF.

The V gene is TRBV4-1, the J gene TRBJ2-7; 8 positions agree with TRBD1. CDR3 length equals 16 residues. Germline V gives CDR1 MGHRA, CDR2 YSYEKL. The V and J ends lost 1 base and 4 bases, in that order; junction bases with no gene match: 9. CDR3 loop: CASSQVQGASGYEQYF. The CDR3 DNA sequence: TGCGCCAGCAGCCAAGTCCAGGGGGCGTCGGGTTACGAGCAGTACTTC.

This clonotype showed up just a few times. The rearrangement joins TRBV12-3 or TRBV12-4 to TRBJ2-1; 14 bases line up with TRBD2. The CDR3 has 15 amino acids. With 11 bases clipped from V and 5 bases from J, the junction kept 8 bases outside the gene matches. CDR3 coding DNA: TGTGCCTCACCGGGACTAGCGGGAGCCGACAATGAGCAGTTCTTC. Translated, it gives CASPGLAGADNEQFF.

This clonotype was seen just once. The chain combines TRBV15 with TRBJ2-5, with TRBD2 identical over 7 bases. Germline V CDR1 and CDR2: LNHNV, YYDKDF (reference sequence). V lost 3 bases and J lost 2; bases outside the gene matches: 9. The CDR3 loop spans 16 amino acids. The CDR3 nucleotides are TGTGCCACCAGCAGTCTACCGGGGGGTTTACAAGAGACCCAGTACTTC. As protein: CATSSLPGGLQETQYF. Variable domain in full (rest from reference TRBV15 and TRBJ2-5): DAMVIQNPRYQVTQFGKPVTLSCSQTLNHNVMYWYQQKSSQAPKLLFHYYDKDFNNEADTPDNFQSRRPNTSFCFLDIRSPGLGDTAMYLCATSSLPGGLQETQYFGPGTRLLVL.

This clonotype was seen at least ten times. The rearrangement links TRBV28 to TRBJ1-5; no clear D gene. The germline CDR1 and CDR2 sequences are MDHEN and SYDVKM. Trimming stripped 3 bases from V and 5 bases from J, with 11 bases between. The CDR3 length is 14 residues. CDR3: CASSLNGVHQPQHF. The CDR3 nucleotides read TGTGCCAGCAGTTTGAACGGGGTCCATCAGCCCCAGCATTTT.

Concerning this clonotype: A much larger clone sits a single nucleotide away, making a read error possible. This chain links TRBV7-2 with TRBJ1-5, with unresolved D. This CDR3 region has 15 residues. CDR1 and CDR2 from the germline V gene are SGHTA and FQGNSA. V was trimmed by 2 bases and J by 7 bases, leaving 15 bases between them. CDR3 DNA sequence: TGTGCCAGCAGCTTAAATTCGGAAGTTAGGCAGCCCCAGCATTTT. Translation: CASSLNSEVRQPQHF.

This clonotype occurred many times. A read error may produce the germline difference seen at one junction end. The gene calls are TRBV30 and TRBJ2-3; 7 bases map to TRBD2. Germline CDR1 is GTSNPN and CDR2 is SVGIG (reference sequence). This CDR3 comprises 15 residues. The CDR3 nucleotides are TGTGCCTGGAGTGTACGGGGACTACTAGGTAACTCAGTGATTTTT. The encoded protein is CAWSVRGLLGNSVIF.

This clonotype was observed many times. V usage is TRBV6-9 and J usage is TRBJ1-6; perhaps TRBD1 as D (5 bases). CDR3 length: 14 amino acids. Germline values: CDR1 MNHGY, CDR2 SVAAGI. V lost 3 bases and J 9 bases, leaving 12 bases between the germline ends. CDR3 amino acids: CASSYEGRGSPLHF. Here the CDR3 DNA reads TGTGCCAGCAGTTACGAGGGACGGGGTTCACCCCTCCACTTT.

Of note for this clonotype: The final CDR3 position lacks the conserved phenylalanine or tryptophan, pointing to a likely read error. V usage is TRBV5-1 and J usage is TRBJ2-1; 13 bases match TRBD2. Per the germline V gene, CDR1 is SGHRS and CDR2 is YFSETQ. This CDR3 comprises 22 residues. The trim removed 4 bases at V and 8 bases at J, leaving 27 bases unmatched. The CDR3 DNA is TGCGCCAGCAGCCCGGACAGGGGGCCGGGACTAGCGGGGCTAAAGGTTCTCGATGAGCAGTTCTCC. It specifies CASSPDRGPGLAGLKVLDEQFS.

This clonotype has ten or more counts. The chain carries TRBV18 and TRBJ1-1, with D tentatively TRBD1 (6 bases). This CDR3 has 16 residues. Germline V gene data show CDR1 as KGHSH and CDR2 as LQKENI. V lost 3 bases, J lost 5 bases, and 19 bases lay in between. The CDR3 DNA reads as TGTGCCAGCTCACCCTTCGACAGGAAGGAGAGTACTGAAGCTTTCTTT. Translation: CASSPFDRKESTEAFF.

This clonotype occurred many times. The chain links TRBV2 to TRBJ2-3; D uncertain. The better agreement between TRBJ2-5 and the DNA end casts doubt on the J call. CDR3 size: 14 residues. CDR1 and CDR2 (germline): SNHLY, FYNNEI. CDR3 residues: CASMVTVSGETQYF. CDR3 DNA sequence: TGTGCCAGCATGGTAACAGTGTCAGGAGAGACCCAGTACTTC.

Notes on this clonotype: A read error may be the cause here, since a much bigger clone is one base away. This CDR3 reads CASPWGGGDTGELFF. DNA of the CDR3: TGTGCCAGCCCGTGGGGGGGAGGGGACACCGGGGAGCTGTTTTTT. The chain employs TRBV11-3 and TRBJ2-2; 7 nucleotides align to TRBD2. The CDR3 spans 15 residues. Trimming cost V 8 bases and J 3 bases; bases outside gene matches: 9. Looked up from germline, CDR1 is SGHNT and CDR2 is YENEEA.

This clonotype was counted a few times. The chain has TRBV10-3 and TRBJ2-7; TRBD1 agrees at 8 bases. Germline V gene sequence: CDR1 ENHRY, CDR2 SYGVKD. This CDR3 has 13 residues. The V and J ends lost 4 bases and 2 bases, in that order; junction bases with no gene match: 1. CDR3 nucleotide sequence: TGTGCCATCAGTGGACAGGGGACCTACGAGCAGTACTTC. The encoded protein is CAISGQGTYEQYF.